These T cell receptor beta chains were read from a single sample in a study of cytomegalovirus exposure and HLA in healthy donors. Generated by immunoSEQ multiplex PCR, the TCRdb table keeps only in-frame clones and is missing some. The sample carries under 200,000 clones, roughly four fifths recorded once. The sample consisted of PBMCs. Receptors originate from a woman aged 18-29 years in good health and CMV-seropositive. CDR3s include the opening cysteine and the closing phenylalanine or tryptophan. D genes are given only for firm matches. Clone sizes are given selectively: once, few, many, or a class where the clone is expanded.

V gene	clone size	D gene	J gene	CDR3 protein	CDR3 DNA
TRBV7-9	NA	NA	TRBJ1-1	CASSLTALNTEAFF	TGTGCCAGCAGCCTGACAGCGCTCAACACTGAAGCTTTCTTT
TRBV5-1	NA	NA	TRBJ1-4	CASSLVTTNEKLFF	TGCGCCAGCAGCTTGGTTACAACTAATGAAAAACTGTTTTTT
TRBV5-1	NA	TRBD1	TRBJ2-7	CASSLGGQGNEQYF	TGCGCCAGCAGCCTCGGGGGACAGGGAAACGAGCAGTACTTC
TRBV7-6	NA	NA	TRBJ1-1	CASSLDRLGRNTEAFF	TGTGCCAGCAGCTTAGATCGATTGGGCAGAAACACTGAAGCTTTCTTT
TRBV7-9	few	NA	TRBJ1-5	CASSLMGSTGNQPQHF	TGTGCCAGCAGCTTGATGGGCTCTACGGGCAATCAGCCCCAGCATTTT
TRBV4-1	few	NA	TRBJ1-6	CASSQDPQINSPLHF	TGCGCCAGCAGCCAAGATCCCCAGATTAATTCACCCCTCCACTTT
TRBV6-1	few	TRBD2	TRBJ2-5	CASSEAHGGSETQYF	TGTGCCAGCAGTGAAGCGCACGGGGGGTCAGAGACCCAGTACTTC
TRBV9	NA	NA	TRBJ1-1	CASSGRHDTEAFF	TGTGCCAGCAGCGGCAGGCACGACACTGAAGCTTTCTTT
TRBV7-9	NA	TRBD2	TRBJ2-2	CASSLKGLAANTGELFF	TGTGCCAGCAGCTTAAAGGGACTAGCGGCGAACACCGGGGAGCTGTTTTTT
TRBV6-6	NA	NA	TRBJ1-1	CASGRQMNTEAFF	TGTGCCAGCGGCCGACAGATGAACACTGAAGCTTTCTTT
TRBV30	NA	NA	TRBJ2-7	CAWGLEMNYEQYF	TGTGCCTGGGGCCTAGAGATGAATTACGAGCAGTACTTC
TRBV7-2	NA	NA	TRBJ2-1	CASSLVGLPYNEQFF	TGTGCCAGCAGCTTGGTGGGGCTCCCCTACAATGAGCAGTTCTTC
TRBV29-1	NA	TRBD1	TRBJ2-2	CSGGQSTGELFF	TGCAGCGGGGGACAGAGCACCGGGGAGCTGTTTTTT
TRBV5-4	few	TRBD2	TRBJ2-7	CASSLDGLADYEQYF	TGTGCCAGCAGCTTGGACGGACTAGCGGACTACGAGCAGTACTTC
TRBV5-1	NA	TRBD1	TRBJ1-2	CASRSEDRGNYGYTF	TGCGCCAGCAGATCGGAAGACAGGGGGAACTATGGCTACACCTTC
TRBV29-1	once	TRBD1	TRBJ1-4	CSVGRTGEDEKLFF	TGCAGCGTGGGCCGGACAGGGGAGGATGAAAAACTGTTTTTT
TRBV15	NA	TRBD1	TRBJ2-3	CATRRGYGQAGRDTQYF	TGTGCCACCAGAAGGGGTTACGGACAGGCCGGCCGGGATACGCAGTATTTT
TRBV29-1	NA	TRBD2	TRBJ2-2	CSGTSENTGELFF	TGCAGCGGGACTAGCGAGAACACCGGGGAGCTGTTTTTT
TRBV30	NA	NA	TRBJ2-7	CAWSPGGSNEQYF	TGTGCCTGGAGTCCCGGAGGGTCGAACGAGCAGTACTTC
TRBV11-3	NA	NA	TRBJ2-5	CASSFQGGPQETQYF	TGTGCCAGCAGCTTCCAGGGGGGACCCCAAGAGACCCAGTACTTC
TRBV5-6	NA	NA	TRBJ1-2	CASSLARALGYTF	TGTGCCAGCAGCTTGGCGAGAGCTTTGGGCTACACCTTC
TRBV9	NA	TRBD1	TRBJ1-2	CASSATDRVGGYTF	TGTGCCAGCAGCGCCACAGACAGGGTGGGTGGCTACACCTTC
TRBV11-2	few	NA	TRBJ1-2	CASSLRDTYNYGYTF	TGTGCCAGCAGCTTACGGGACACCTATAACTATGGCTACACCTTC
TRBV10-3	NA	TRBD1	TRBJ1-4	CAIRNLTGGALTNEKLFF	TGTGCCATCAGAAATCTAACAGGGGGCGCATTAACTAATGAAAAACTGTTTTTT
TRBV28	NA	NA	TRBJ1-1	CASSLGAAEAFF	TGTGCCAGCAGTTTAGGAGCGGCTGAAGCTTTCTTT
TRBV5-4	NA	NA	TRBJ1-6	CASSLAREGEPLHF	TGTGCCAGCAGCTTGGCCCGGGAGGGAGAACCCCTCCACTTT
TRBV27	NA	TRBD2	TRBJ2-6	CASSLTAGGPGGANVLTF	TGTGCCAGCAGTTTAACCGCGGGGGGGCCGGGAGGGGCCAACGTCCTGACTTTC
TRBV6-6	NA	TRBD1	TRBJ1-1	CASSYTGGIDTEAFF	TGTGCCAGCAGTTACACAGGGGGAATCGACACTGAAGCTTTCTTT
TRBV4-2	NA	NA	TRBJ2-2	CASSRDMTIGELFF	TGTGCCAGCAGTCGGGACATGACGATAGGGGAGCTGTTTTTT
TRBV20-1	NA	NA	TRBJ2-5	CSAKGAETQYF	TGCAGTGCTAAGGGAGCAGAGACCCAGTACTTC
TRBV4-2	few	NA	TRBJ1-2	CASSQESVQGHYGYTF	TGTGCCAGCAGCCAAGAGTCGGTCCAGGGGCACTATGGCTACACCTTC
TRBV4-1	NA	NA	TRBJ1-6	CASSQTEYNSPLHF	TGCGCCAGCAGCCAAACAGAATATAATTCACCCCTCCACTTT
TRBV25-1	NA	TRBD1	TRBJ1-2	CASSGTGVFYGYTF	TGTGCCAGCAGTGGGACAGGGGTGTTCTATGGCTACACCTTC
TRBV4-1	NA	TRBD1	TRBJ2-7	CASSQGQGMYF	TGCGCCAGCAGCCAGGGACAGGGAATGTACTTC